This TCR beta chain was identified in a study of T cell responses to AZD1222 COVID-19 vaccine. Study-wide background: Timing groups of about 4 and about 12 weeks for second doses were pooled. Broader study findings: Across the whole spike, CD4 TCRs peaked at regions 160-218 and 743-854.

This CDR3 region has 14 residues. Germline V CDR1 and CDR2: SGDLS, YYNGEE. Trimming took 4 bases from V and 2 from J; bases not matched to a gene: 3. For this clone: Its antigen is still unknown.

Repertoires were generated with immunoSEQ multiplex PCR, while TCRdb's copy carries only in-frame clones and drops some. The data show 95,000 to 110,000 clones, with about 93% seen just once and approximately 22% held by the top ten. This sequence joins TRBV9 and TRBJ2-7, with 10 bases matching TRBD2. This receptor was taken from an adult in good health. The sequencing here drew on peripheral blood, taken on day 0 of AZD1222 vaccination. CDR3 sequence: CASSLGLAAYEQYF. In nucleotides, the CDR3 is TGTGCCAGCAGCTTAGGACTAGCGGCCTACGAGCAGTACTTC.